The source of this T cell receptor beta chain is a study of Ad26.COV2.S vaccination and SARS-CoV-2 variants. Study findings and constraints: Similar non-spike TCR breadth was seen in vaccine and placebo recipients. Reportedly, after vaccination the spike-specific CD8+ and CD4+ T cell responses displayed substantial breadth.

In regard to this clone: Antigen: not known.

TCRdb's table, derived via immunoSEQ multiplex PCR, lists solely in-frame clones and lacks some. Counted here are 510,000 or so clones, about 83% occurring once; the ten biggest clones make up over 10%. The germline V gene has CDR1 SGHVS and CDR2 FNYEAQ. CDR3 length equals 15 residues. After removal of 2 bases from V and 4 bases from J, the junction contained 4 bases not matched to a gene. This sample's treatment: roughly 19 received Ad26.COV2.S at low or high dose, single or two shots; 5 received placebo; per-sample allocation not given. Sampling happened 63 days after the first vaccine or placebo injection.

The rearrangement joins TRBV7-6 to TRBJ2-1, with TRBD2 identical over 8 bases. This clonotype was obtained from a person aged 18 to 65 who received the Ad26.COV2.S COVID-19 vaccine or a placebo. Here the sequenced sample was peripheral blood, taken in a trial of Ad26.COV2.S vaccine versus placebo. CDR3 loop: CASSLTTGGYNEQFF. The DNA of the CDR3 is TGTGCCAGCAGCTTAACTACGGGAGGGTACAATGAGCAGTTCTTC.